This entry lists 26 T cell receptor beta chains sequenced from one sample in a study of blood T cell repertoires in COVID-19. The data were produced by immunoSEQ multiplex PCR, yet TCRdb's version contains in-frame clones alone and is incomplete. The data show tens of thousands of clones, around 90% seen once. The source material was peripheral blood. Every receptor here comes from a man aged 50-59 years with active COVID-19.

The J gene is TRBJ2-1, the V gene TRBV20-1; 7 bases line up with TRBD2. The CDR3 is made up of 14 amino acids. The J segment lost 5 bases and the V segment lost 3 bases, leaving 7 bases of the junction unmatched. Germline V gene sequence: CDR1 DFQATT, CDR2 SNEGSKA (reference sequence). In nucleotides, the CDR3 is TGCAGTGCTAGTGAAAGCGGGACCAACAATGAGCAGTTCTTC. Amino acid sequence: CSASESGTNNEQFF.

The V gene is TRBV7-9, the J gene TRBJ1-6, with 7 nucleotides matching TRBD1. CDR1 SEHNR and CDR2 FQNEAQ come from the germline V gene (reference sequence). V shed 6 bases and J 6 bases; nucleotides not matched to a gene: 5. This CDR3 has 14 residues. CDR3 region: CASRGTATNSPLHF. Here the CDR3 DNA reads TGTGCCAGCAGGGGGACAGCGACTAATTCACCCCTCCACTTT.

This chain connects TRBV9 to TRBJ2-2; 8 nucleotides line up with TRBD1. This CDR3 region has 16 residues. With 4 bases clipped from V and 4 bases from J, the junction kept 9 bases outside the gene matches. CDR1 and CDR2 (germline): SGDLS, YYNGEE. The CDR3 DNA reads TGTGCCAGCAGCCCACTAGCAGGGGGCGGCACCGGGGAGCTGTTTTTT. Amino acids: CASSPLAGGGTGELFF.

V and J are TRBV6-2 or TRBV6-3 and TRBJ1-6; tentatively, D is TRBD1 (6 bases). CDR3 length: 14 amino acids. Germline loops: CDR1 MNHEY, CDR2 SVGEGT. Trimming removed 5 bases at V and 9 bases at J, with 14 bases between. The CDR3 sequence: CASSDVGAGSPLHF. The CDR3 DNA reads TGTGCCAGCAGTGACGTGGGGGCTGGTTCACCCCTCCACTTT.

The chain is built from TRBV6-2 or TRBV6-3 and TRBJ2-7; the match to TRBD2 covers 13 bases. Germline CDR1 reads MNHEY; CDR2 reads SVGEGT. This CDR3 spans 15 amino acids. Germline trimming cut 5 bases from V and 6 bases from J; bases unmatched to any gene: 7. CDR3 nucleotides: TGTGCCAGCAGTACCAGGACTAGCGGGGGATTCGAGCAGTACTTC. Residues: CASSTRTSGGFEQYF.

The chain recombines TRBV30 with TRBJ2-7; D is possibly TRBD1 (5 bases). V was cut by 6 bases and J by 4 bases, with 16 bases left in between. CDR3 length: 13 amino acids. Germline V CDR1 and CDR2: GTSNPN, SVGIG (reference sequence). In DNA form, the CDR3 reads TGTGCCTGTCTTCCGCAGGGTTCTTACGAGCAGTACTTC. Protein product: CACLPQGSYEQYF.

This chain joins TRBV5-8 and TRBJ1-1; 8 nucleotides match TRBD1. The CDR3 contains 13 residues. CDR1 is SGHTS, CDR2 YDEGEE, per germline. With V trimmed by 4 bases and J by 5 bases, 4 bases remained unmatched. In DNA, the CDR3 is TGTGCCAGCAGCAGGCAGGGGGCGACTGAAGCTTTCTTT. Translated, it gives CASSRQGATEAFF.

The chain is built from TRBV30 and TRBJ1-5, with 8 bases matching TRBD1. Germline CDR1 reads GTSNPN; CDR2 reads SVGIG (reference sequence). The V gene end was trimmed by 2 bases and the J gene end by 3 bases; junction bases not matched to a gene: 0. The CDR3 has 13 amino acids. The CDR3 region is CAWSQGANQPQHF. In DNA, the CDR3 is TGTGCCTGGAGTCAGGGGGCCAATCAGCCCCAGCATTTT.

The chain couples TRBV20-1 to TRBJ1-1; possible D gene TRBD1, 6 bases. The CDR3 extends over 11 amino acids. Germline V gene data show CDR1 as DFQATT and CDR2 as SNEGSKA (reference sequence). Trimming cost V 6 bases and J 5 bases, with 10 bases left between them. The CDR3 loop is CSAGGGTEAFF. DNA for the CDR3: TGCAGTGCAGGGGGAGGGACTGAAGCTTTCTTT.

Only one count was recorded for this clone. The chain couples TRBV5-1 to TRBJ1-1; 7 nucleotides agree with TRBD1. J gave up 3 bases and V 3 bases, and 11 bases lay outside the gene matches. The CDR3 has 16 amino acids. Germline lookup yields CDR1 SGHRS and CDR2 YFSETQ. The CDR3 here is CASSSEPTGRDTEAFF. DNA of the CDR3: TGCGCCAGCAGCTCGGAGCCGACAGGGAGAGACACTGAAGCTTTCTTT.

The CDR3 DNA is TGCGCCAGCAGCTTGGCAGGGGGCATTGATGAGCAGTTCTTC. Translation gives CASSLAGGIDEQFF. V and J are TRBV5-1 and TRBJ2-1; 8 nucleotides match TRBD1. Germline CDR1 and CDR2: SGHRS and YFSETQ. V trimming: 0 bases; J trimming: 8 bases; junction bases outside the gene matches: 4. The CDR3 contains 14 residues.

The CDR3 bases are TGCGCCAGCAGCCCAACAGGGGACCCATATGGCTACACCTTC. It encodes CASSPTGDPYGYTF. The chain joins TRBV5-1 to TRBJ1-2; 7 bases are shared with TRBD1. V lost 4 bases, J lost 5 bases, and 8 bases stayed unmatched. The CDR3 length is 14 residues. The germline V gene has CDR1 SGHRS and CDR2 YFSETQ.

The chain links TRBV6-5 to TRBJ2-7; TRBD1 aligns across 7 bases. The V gene's germline CDR1 is MNHEY and CDR2 SVGAGI. Trimming removed 11 bases from V and 3 bases from J; junction bases left unmatched: 10. The CDR3 has 13 residues. CDR3 in DNA: TGTGCCGGACCCGGGACAGTGGGCTACGAGCAGTACTTC. It encodes CAGPGTVGYEQYF.

The J gene is TRBJ2-2, the V gene TRBV7-9; 9 positions agree with TRBD2. The junction had 5 bases not matched to a gene; V was cut back by 4 bases and J by 5 bases. The CDR3 sequence is 15 residues long. The V gene's germline CDR1 is SEHNR and CDR2 FQNEAQ (reference sequence). The CDR3 reads CASSSLAGVTGELFF. CDR3 bases: TGTGCCAGCAGCTCTTTAGCGGGGGTGACCGGGGAGCTGTTTTTT.

CDR3 sequence reads: CASSDSDRMRQYF. The CDR3 DNA reads as TGTGCCAGCAGCGACTCCGACAGGATGCGGCAGTACTTC. The genes are TRBV2 and TRBJ2-7; a weak D match, TRBD1 (6 bases). Germline V gene sequence: CDR1 SNHLY, CDR2 FYNNEI. V lost 6 bases and J lost 9, with 18 bases in between. This CDR3 region has 13 residues.

V and J are TRBV6-5 and TRBJ2-7, with D perhaps matching TRBD1 (5 bases). Germline CDR1 MNHEY, CDR2 SVGAGI. This CDR3 spans 12 amino acids. Trimming removed 2 bases at V and 6 bases at J, with 8 bases between. Here the CDR3 DNA reads TGTGCCAGCAGTTACCCCCAGGGCGAGCAGTACTTC. This encodes CASSYPQGEQYF.

The rearrangement joins TRBV7-3 to TRBJ2-3; 10 bases fit TRBD2. With V trimmed by 2 bases and J by 1 base, 6 bases remained unmatched. The CDR3 runs to 17 residues. Germline lookup yields CDR1 SGHTA and CDR2 FQGTGA. The CDR3 is CASSLPKGLAGTDTQYF. The DNA of the CDR3 is TGTGCCAGCAGCTTACCTAAAGGACTAGCGGGCACAGATACGCAGTATTTT.

The chain carries TRBV7-2 and TRBJ2-2; 10 bases map to TRBD2. Unmatched junction bases numbered 9, after V lost 6 bases and J lost 5 bases. The CDR3 totals 16 residues. Germline V gene sequence: CDR1 SGHTA, CDR2 FQGNSA. This chain's CDR3 is CASSPTGLAITGELFF. The CDR3 DNA follows: TGTGCCAGCAGTCCAACGGGACTAGCGATAACCGGGGAGCTGTTTTTT.

The gene calls are TRBV28 and TRBJ1-2, with D possibly matching TRBD1 (6 bases). The V end lost 5 bases, the J end lost 4 bases, and 14 bases lay between the germline ends. This CDR3 spans 14 amino acids. The germline V gene encodes CDR1 MDHEN and CDR2 SYDVKM. Written as DNA, the CDR3 is TGTGCCAGCAGTCCCCCGACAGGCGCCTATGGCTACACCTTC. As protein: CASSPPTGAYGYTF.

The chain is built from TRBV3-1 (or the pseudogene TRBV3-2) and TRBJ1-5; 10 nucleotides align to TRBD1. The trim removed 3 bases at V and 6 bases at J, leaving 5 bases unmatched. This CDR3 comprises 15 residues. CDR1 and CDR2 from the germline V gene are LGHDT and YNNKEL (reference sequence). The CDR3 DNA sequence: TGTGCCAGCAGCCACGGGACAGGGGTAAGTCAGCCCCAGCATTTT. This encodes CASSHGTGVSQPQHF.

The CDR3: CASSIAASGRWNEQFF. Written as DNA, the CDR3 is TGTGCCAGTAGTATCGCGGCTAGCGGGAGATGGAATGAGCAGTTCTTC. The chain recombines TRBV19 with TRBJ2-1; 10 positions match TRBD2. Germline V lookup: CDR1 LNHDA, CDR2 SQIVND (reference sequence). The CDR3 spans 16 residues. Unmatched junction bases numbered 9, after V lost 3 bases and J lost 7 bases.

This clone showed up just a few times. V usage is TRBV4-3 and J usage is TRBJ2-1; tentative D call: TRBD1 (7 bases). CDR3 size: 17 residues. The V gene's germline CDR1 is LGHNA and CDR2 YSLEER. The ends were cut back, 0 bases at V and 3 bases at J, with 15 bases in the middle. Written as DNA, the CDR3 is TGCGCCAGCAGCCAAGAACGCGGGACAGCAATCTACAATGAGCAGTTCTTC. Translating gives CASSQERGTAIYNEQFF.

The chain is built from TRBV10-3 and TRBJ1-5; D is perhaps TRBD1 (5 bases). V was trimmed by 10 bases and J by 3 bases, leaving 10 bases between them. Germline-derived CDR1 and CDR2 are ENHRY and SYGVKD. CDR3 length equals 12 residues. DNA for the CDR3: TGTGCCAGCGGGGGTTCCAATCAGCCCCAGCATTTT. Amino acid sequence: CASGGSNQPQHF.

The chain uses TRBV9 and TRBJ2-3; TRBD2 is a possible D gene (6 bases). The CDR3 consists of 15 residues. CDR1 and CDR2 (germline): SGDLS, YYNGEE. Trimming pared 3 bases from V and 2 bases from J, leaving 13 bases between. The CDR3 here is CASSAGLQNTDTQYF. As DNA, the CDR3 is TGTGCCAGCAGCGCGGGACTGCAAAACACAGATACGCAGTATTTT. The complete variable domain, with remaining parts taken from reference TRBV9 and TRBJ2-3, reads DSGVTQTPKHLITATGQRVTLRCSPRSGDLSVYWYQQSLDQGLQFLIQYYNGEERAKGNILERFSAQQFPDLHSELNLSSLELGDSALYFCASSAGLQNTDTQYFGPGTRLTVL.

The chain carries TRBV24-1 and TRBJ2-1; perhaps TRBD2 as D (6 bases). The CDR3 spans 14 residues. The germline V and J ends were trimmed by 12 bases and 4 bases, with 18 bases remaining between them. Germline CDR1 and CDR2: KGHDR and SFDVKD. The CDR3 coding sequence is TGTGCCTCCTCCGGGCCTAGCGATTACAATGAGCAGTTCTTC. Encoded protein: CASSGPSDYNEQFF.

This chain connects TRBV7-2 to TRBJ1-1; D is uncertain. Deletions cut 5 bases from V and 1 base from J, with 17 bases between. Germline V gene lookup returns CDR1 SGHTA and CDR2 FQGNSA. The CDR3 covers 16 residues. The CDR3 loop is CASSDPSGSGNTEAFF. The DNA of the CDR3 is TGTGCCAGCAGCGACCCTTCGGGGTCGGGGAACACTGAAGCTTTCTTT.